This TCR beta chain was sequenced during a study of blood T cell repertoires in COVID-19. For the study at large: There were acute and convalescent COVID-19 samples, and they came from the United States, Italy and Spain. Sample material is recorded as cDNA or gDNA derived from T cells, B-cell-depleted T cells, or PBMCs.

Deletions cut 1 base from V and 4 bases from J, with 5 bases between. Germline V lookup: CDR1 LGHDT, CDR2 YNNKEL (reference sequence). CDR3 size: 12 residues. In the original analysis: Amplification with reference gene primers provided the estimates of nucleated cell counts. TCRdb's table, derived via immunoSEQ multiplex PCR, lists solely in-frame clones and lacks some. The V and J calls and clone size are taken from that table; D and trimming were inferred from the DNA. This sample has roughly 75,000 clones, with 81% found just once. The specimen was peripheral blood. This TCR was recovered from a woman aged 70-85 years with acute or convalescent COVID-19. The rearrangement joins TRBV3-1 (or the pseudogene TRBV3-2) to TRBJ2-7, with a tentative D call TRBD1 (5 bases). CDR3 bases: TGTGCCAGCAGCCAAGGACAGTACGAGCAGTACTTC. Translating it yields CASSQGQYEQYF.